The source of this T cell receptor beta chain is a study of blood T cell repertoires in COVID-19. Looking at the study overall: Samples of COVID-19 (acute and convalescent) were obtained from the United States, Italy and Spain. Sources were T cells, B-cell-depleted T cells, or PBMCs; the material itself was cDNA or gDNA.

Seattle participants joined during active infection and were tracked over time. Authors' data handling: It was from reference gene primer amplification that nucleated cell counts were estimated. Libraries were prepared by immunoSEQ multiplex PCR; TCRdb keeps only in-frame clonotypes and omits some of them. The DNA gave D and trimming, while V, J and clone size come from that table. The profile shows approximately 270,000 clones, 70% to 85% of them singletons. The length of the CDR3 is 11 residues. Germline V gene lookup returns CDR1 DFQATT and CDR2 SNEGSKA (reference sequence). The specimen sequenced was peripheral blood. The sequence was obtained from a human donor with COVID-19, enrolled during active disease. The donor label of this sample is uncertain. The V gene is TRBV20-1, the J gene TRBJ2-7; D might be TRBD2 (6 bases). The CDR3 reads CSMGGIYEQYF. The CDR3 bases are TGCAGCATGGGCGGGATTTACGAGCAGTACTTC.